Listed below are T cell receptor beta chains from one sample, sequenced in a study of shared clonotypes between healthy human individuals. Profiled with immunoSEQ multiplex PCR; TCRdb holds only in-frame clones, not every one. Of approximately 840,000 clones listed, 90% to 97% are singletons. The sample taken for sequencing was naive CD8+ T cells sorted from blood. All receptors come from a young man in good health. The CDR3 runs from the conserved cysteine through the conserved F or W. D genes are given only for firm matches. The size entry is marked missing in some rows and otherwise reads once, few, many or a size class.

d_call clone_size j_call v_call cdr3_aa cdr3_nt
. . TRBJ2-3 TRBV4-1 CASSQGQGRTDTQYF TGCGCCAGCAGCCAAGGGCAGGGTAGGACAGATACGCAGTATTTT
TRBD1 . TRBJ2-1 TRBV5-1 CASSPPGQEYNEQFF TGCGCCAGCAGTCCCCCGGGACAGGAATACAATGAGCAGTTCTTC
. . TRBJ2-2 TRBV27 CASSLTPTSLLGELFF TGTGCCAGCAGTTTAACCCCGACTAGTTTGCTCGGGGAGCTGTTTTTT
. . TRBJ2-3 TRBV7-6 CASSLGGEDTQYF TGTGCCAGCAGCTTAGGGGGGGAAGATACGCAGTATTTT
. . TRBJ2-2 TRBV10-3 CAISPQGPNTGELFF TGTGCCATCAGCCCACAGGGACCGAACACCGGGGAGCTGTTTTTT
TRBD1 . TRBJ2-7 TRBV9 CASSSGTGLYEQYF TGTGCCAGCAGCTCCGGGACAGGGCTATACGAGCAGTACTTC
. . TRBJ2-1 TRBV19 CASNPGLGDNEQFF TGTGCCAGTAATCCGGGTCTGGGGGACAATGAGCAGTTCTTC
. . TRBJ1-2 TRBV2 CASRGRVYGYTF TGTGCCAGCAGGGGGCGAGTCTATGGCTACACCTTC
TRBD2 . TRBJ2-1 TRBV13 CASSDIGGSLNEQFF TGTGCCAGCAGCGACATCGGCGGGAGCCTCAATGAGCAGTTCTTC
. few TRBJ2-7 TRBV7-9 CASSPRASAGEYEQYF TGTGCCAGCAGCCCGAGAGCTAGTGCCGGAGAATACGAGCAGTACTTC
. . TRBJ1-3 TRBV9 CASSVGSGNTIYF TGTGCCAGCAGCGTAGGTTCGGGAAACACCATATATTTT
. . TRBJ2-1 TRBV25-1 CASSRALGEQFF TGTGCCAGCAGCCGCGCCCTTGGTGAGCAGTTCTTC
TRBD2 . TRBJ2-3 TRBV18 CASSPSGRAVDTQYF TGTGCCAGCTCACCGAGCGGGAGGGCCGTAGATACGCAGTATTTT
. once TRBJ2-2 TRBV10-2 CASSDLLVSATGELFF TGCGCCAGCAGTGACCTACTAGTTTCGGCTACCGGGGAGCTGTTTTTT
. . TRBJ1-5 TRBV6-5 CASGTVGQPQHF TGTGCCAGCGGTACAGTTGGGCAGCCCCAGCATTTT
TRBD2 . TRBJ2-1 TRBV19 CASSHPTSGSWDEQFF TGTGCCAGTAGTCACCCGACTAGCGGGAGTTGGGATGAGCAGTTCTTC
. . TRBJ2-1 TRBV25-1 CASTWGSEQFF TGTGCCAGCACTTGGGGGTCTGAGCAGTTCTTC
. . TRBJ1-4 TRBV5-4 CASSTDLKGEKLFF TGTGCCAGCAGCACAGACCTAAAGGGTGAAAAACTGTTTTTT
TRBD2 once TRBJ2-1 TRBV9 CAGTSGINSYNEQFF TGTGCCGGAACGAGCGGGATCAACTCCTACAATGAGCAGTTCTTC
. . TRBJ2-7 TRBV9 CASSVGGDTYEQYF TGTGCCAGCAGCGTAGGTGGGGATACCTACGAGCAGTACTTC